Presented here are 23 T cell receptor beta chains from one specimen sequenced in a study of OX40 agonist ivuxolimab in advanced cancers. TCRdb's table, derived via immunoSEQ multiplex PCR, lists solely in-frame clones and lacks some. Of under 65,000 clones in the sample, 80% to 90% were seen once. The source was CD4+ or CD8+ T cells sorted from blood, collected in a trial of the OX40 agonist ivuxolimab. All receptors come from an adult with an advanced solid tumor such as melanoma, head and neck, liver or kidney cancer.

V is TRBV28 and J is TRBJ1-4, with a tentative D call TRBD1 (5 bases). Germline values: CDR1 MDHEN, CDR2 SYDVKM. With 3 bases removed from V and 3 bases from J, the gap between germline ends came to 17 bases. This CDR3 spans 17 amino acids. Written as DNA, the CDR3 is TGTGCCAGCAGTTTGGTAGCAGGGTTGGACGCTAATGAAAAACTGTTTTTT. Amino acid sequence: CASSLVAGLDANEKLFF. Full variable domain (remainder filled in from reference TRBV28 and TRBJ1-4): DVKVTQSSRYLVKRTGEKVFLECVQDMDHENMFWYRQDPGLGLRLIYFSYDVKMKEKGDIPEGYSVSREKKERFSLILESASTNQTSMYLCASSLVAGLDANEKLFFGSGTQLSVL.

The CDR3 here is CASSFLGRGNTQYF. The DNA for the CDR3 is TGTGCCAGCAGTTTTTTGGGCAGGGGAAATACGCAGTATTTT. The rearrangement links TRBV27 to TRBJ2-3, with D perhaps matching TRBD1 (6 bases). Trimming left V 3 bases short and J 7 bases short, with 14 bases between. Germline loops: CDR1 MNHEY, CDR2 SMNVEV (reference sequence). This CDR3 spans 14 amino acids.

This chain connects TRBV9 to TRBJ2-1; 14 positions match TRBD2. CDR3 length: 15 amino acids. V shed 0 bases, J shed 7 bases, and the junction held 0 bases outside the gene matches. Germline V lookup: CDR1 SGDLS, CDR2 YYNGEE. In DNA form, the CDR3 reads TGTGCCAGCAGCGTAGGGACTAGCGGGAGGAATGAGCAGTTCTTC. Its protein product is CASSVGTSGRNEQFF.

CDR3 sequence reads: CAWSLLRSSYNEQFF. The CDR3 DNA follows: TGTGCCTGGAGCCTCCTCCGGAGCTCCTACAATGAGCAGTTCTTC. J is TRBJ2-1 and V is TRBV30; unclear D gene. V was shortened by 3 bases and J by 0 bases, with 12 bases between the two germline ends. Germline CDR1 and CDR2: GTSNPN and SVGIG (reference sequence). The CDR3 covers 15 residues.

The chain joins TRBV7-9 to TRBJ1-1, with no clear D. Germline loops: CDR1 SEHNR, CDR2 FQNEAQ (reference sequence). Trimming stripped 0 bases from V and 0 bases from J, with 5 bases between. The CDR3 extends over 14 amino acids. The CDR3 region is CASSLARMNTEAFF. The DNA of the CDR3 is TGTGCCAGCAGCTTAGCGCGAATGAACACTGAAGCTTTCTTT.

Only a few counts were recorded for this clone. The chain joins TRBV13 to TRBJ2-3, with D perhaps given as TRBD1 or TRBD2 (5 bases each). The CDR3 covers 16 residues. Between the trimmed V and J ends, which lost 8 bases and 1 base, there was a span of 19 bases. Germline CDR1 is PRHDT and CDR2 is FYEKMQ (reference sequence). The CDR3 DNA reads TGTGCCAGCTCCCTCGGTCCCGGGGCGGGCACAGATACGCAGTATTTT. It is translated as CASSLGPGAGTDTQYF.

This clone was observed a handful of times. The chain is built from TRBV29-1 and TRBJ1-1, with D perhaps TRBD1 (6 bases). The germline gives CDR1 SQVTM, CDR2 ANQGSEA. The ends were cut back, 6 bases at V and 6 bases at J, with 20 bases in the middle. CDR3 length: 14 amino acids. The CDR3 loop is CSVVTGQGLAEAFF. In nucleotides, the CDR3 is TGCAGCGTGGTAACAGGGCAGGGGCTTGCTGAAGCTTTCTTT.

The chain employs TRBV4-3 and TRBJ2-5, with 7 bases lining up with TRBD2. This CDR3 has 14 amino acids. CDR1 LGHNA and CDR2 YSLEER come from the germline V gene. The J segment lost 7 bases and the V segment lost 0 bases, leaving 5 bases of the junction unmatched. The CDR3 sequence: CASSQERWGGTQYF. The CDR3 nucleotides read TGCGCCAGCAGCCAAGAGAGGTGGGGGGGGACCCAGTACTTC.

V gene TRBV5-4 combines with J gene TRBJ1-4, with D possibly TRBD1 on 5 matching bases. With 1 base removed from V and 8 bases from J, the gap between germline ends came to 12 bases. CDR3 length: 14 residues. The V gene's germline CDR1 is SGHNT and CDR2 YYREEE (reference sequence). The CDR3 spells CASSLQGTGEKLFF. The CDR3 DNA reads TGTGCCAGCAGCTTGCAAGGGACCGGCGAAAAACTGTTTTTT.

The chain is built from TRBV9 and TRBJ2-3; D uncertain. Trimming took off 2 bases at V and 6 bases at J, with 4 bases between the two ends. The CDR3 consists of 11 residues. Per the germline V gene, CDR1 is SGDLS and CDR2 is YYNGEE. CDR3 region: CASSVRDTQYF. CDR3 sequence (DNA): TGTGCCAGCAGCGTCCGGGATACGCAGTATTTT.

In its sample, this clone was seen once. This rearrangement joins TRBV27 to TRBJ2-7, with 8 bases fitting TRBD2. This CDR3 has 16 amino acids. V lost 5 bases and J lost 7; bases outside the gene matches: 16. The germline V gene encodes CDR1 MNHEY and CDR2 SMNVEV (reference sequence). The CDR3 loop reads CASSPLSSGGAREQYF. The CDR3 DNA follows: TGTGCCAGCAGTCCCCTATCCTCCGGGGGGGCTCGGGAGCAGTACTTC.

The rearrangement uses TRBV4-1 and TRBJ2-1; the D is unclear. The V and J ends lost 1 base and 4 bases respectively, with 20 bases between them. There are 18 residues in the CDR3. CDR1 and CDR2 from the germline V gene are MGHRA and YSYEKL. CDR3 bases: TGCGCCAGCAGCCAAGCGCCGGGTTGGTTTCTGGGGTACAATGAGCAGTTCTTC. Residues: CASSQAPGWFLGYNEQFF.

The rearrangement links TRBV19 to TRBJ1-2; a possible D gene is TRBD1 (5 bases). This CDR3 comprises 17 residues. Trimming left V 3 bases short and J 3 bases short, with 20 bases between. Germline V gene lookup returns CDR1 LNHDA and CDR2 SQIVND (reference sequence). CDR3: CASSINMLGPGHYGYTF. The CDR3 DNA sequence: TGTGCCAGTAGTATTAATATGCTTGGACCAGGGCACTATGGCTACACCTTC.

This clone has more than one count but fewer than ten. The V and J genes are TRBV6-5 and TRBJ1-2; a possible D gene is TRBD1 (6 bases). With 6 bases removed from V and 0 bases from J, the gap between germline ends came to 11 bases. Germline V gene data show CDR1 as MNHEY and CDR2 as SVGAGI. This CDR3 contains 14 residues. The CDR3 sequence: CASSWTASNYGYTF. CDR3 nucleotide sequence: TGTGCCAGCAGCTGGACAGCTTCTAACTATGGCTACACCTTC.

This chain uses TRBV9 with TRBJ1-4; the D is unclear. This CDR3 is built from 12 residues. V was trimmed by 5 bases and J by 13 bases, leaving 15 bases between them. Germline values: CDR1 SGDLS, CDR2 YYNGEE. The CDR3 reads CASRLISEGLFF. As DNA, the CDR3 is TGTGCCAGCAGGCTGATTTCGGAAGGACTGTTTTTT.

This chain links TRBV29-1 with TRBJ2-1, with unresolved D. The CDR3 has 13 residues. The germline gives CDR1 SQVTM, CDR2 ANQGSEA. Trimming removed 7 bases at V and 2 bases at J, with 12 bases between. CDR3 bases: TGCAGCGCCGCGGAGATCCCCTACAATGAGCAGTTCTTC. It is translated as CSAAEIPYNEQFF.

The V call is TRBV4-3, the J call TRBJ1-1, with a weak D call TRBD1 (6 bases). Trimming took 3 bases from V and 4 from J, leaving 24 bases between them. This CDR3 is built from 18 residues. In germline, CDR1 is LGHNA, CDR2 YSLEER. CDR3 DNA: TGCGCCAGCAGCCATCGACGGGGGACATCGACCCTAGTCACTGAAGCTTTCTTT. This encodes CASSHRRGTSTLVTEAFF.

The V gene is TRBV6-6, the J gene TRBJ1-2, with 7 bases lining up with TRBD1. This CDR3 is built from 12 residues. The V and J ends lost 5 bases and 8 bases, in that order; junction bases with no gene match: 5. Germline loops: CDR1 MNHNY, CDR2 SVGAGI (reference sequence). CDR3 sequence (DNA): TGTGCCAGCAGTCCCGACAGGGTGGGCTACACCTTC. Amino acids: CASSPDRVGYTF.

This clone has just one count. This sequence joins TRBV30 and TRBJ2-2; 9 bases are a match to TRBD1. The CDR3 consists of 16 residues. Germline V gene data show CDR1 as GTSNPN and CDR2 as SVGIG (reference sequence). V dropped 7 bases and J dropped 4; count of bases not matched to a gene: 13. As DNA, the CDR3 is TGTGCCTCCTCCGGGACAGGGTATCGTGGCACCGGGGAGCTGTTTTTT. Its translation is CASSGTGYRGTGELFF.

The rearrangement joins TRBV4-3 to TRBJ2-5; TRBD2 is a possible D gene (7 bases). CDR1 LGHNA and CDR2 YSLEER come from the germline V gene. Trimming shortened V by 4 bases and J by 3 bases, and 15 bases separated the two germline ends. The CDR3 loop spans 15 amino acids. The CDR3 loop reads CASSLRGDTKETQYF. In DNA, the CDR3 is TGCGCCAGCAGCCTCCGGGGGGACACCAAAGAGACCCAGTACTTC.

This rearrangement joins TRBV2 to TRBJ2-1; the match to TRBD2 covers 7 bases. Germline lookup yields CDR1 SNHLY and CDR2 FYNNEI. The CDR3 loop spans 16 amino acids. V lost 2 bases and J lost 6; bases outside the gene matches: 10. CDR3 nucleotides: TGTGCCAGCAGTGAAAGGGGAAGCGGGAAGCTCAATGAGCAGTTCTTC. This encodes CASSERGSGKLNEQFF.

The chain combines TRBV5-1 with TRBJ2-2, with 7 bases identical to TRBD1. The CDR3 consists of 17 residues. V lost 0 bases to trimming and J lost 1 base; unmatched junction nucleotides: 6. The germline V gene has CDR1 SGHRS and CDR2 YFSETQ. The CDR3 is CASSLGGRGWNTGELFF. The CDR3 DNA follows: TGCGCCAGCAGCTTGGGAGGCAGGGGGTGGAACACCGGGGAGCTGTTTTTT.

A single count supports this clone. The V gene is TRBV25-1, the J gene TRBJ1-1, with 8 nucleotides matching TRBD1. Unmatched junction bases numbered 3, after V lost 9 bases and J lost 0 bases. CDR1 and CDR2 from the germline V gene are MGHDK and SYGVNS. CDR3 length equals 13 residues. The CDR3 is CASPQGVNTEAFF. CDR3 bases: TGTGCCAGTCCACAGGGGGTGAACACTGAAGCTTTCTTT. The variable domain in full, completed from reference TRBV25-1 and TRBJ1-1, reads EADIYQTPRYLVIGTGKKITLECSQTMGHDKMYWYQQDPGMELHLIHYSYGVNSTEKGDLSSESTVSRIRTEHFPLTLESARPSHTSQYLCASPQGVNTEAFFGQGTRLTVV.